Sequencing of this T cell receptor (beta chain) was carried out in a study of T cell responses to AZD1222 COVID-19 vaccine. This clone was counted between two and nine times. Its antigen is undetermined. Study-wide results and caveats: The donor cohort was predominantly white British with a female majority, and clonal diversity may have been underestimated. Repertoires in all cases were sampled only once the peak T cell response had passed.

Trimming removed 4 bases from V and 3 bases from J, with 14 bases in between. The V gene's germline CDR1 is SGHNT and CDR2 YYREEE (reference sequence). CDR3 length: 14 amino acids. The repertoire was sequenced with immunoSEQ multiplex PCR; TCRdb's copy has only in-frame clones and lacks some. The sample holds 77,000 or so clones, approximately 90% seen once. The origin of this receptor is an adult who received the AZD1222 COVID-19 vaccine. The sample consisted of peripheral blood, taken 28 days after the second AZD1222 dose. The V and J genes are TRBV5-4 and TRBJ2-7; D is perhaps TRBD1 (6 bases). The CDR3 nucleotides are TGTGCCAGCAGCCCCGGGACATACTACTACGAGCAGTACTTC. As protein: CASSPGTYYYEQYF.